This T cell receptor beta chain was recorded in a study of blood T cell repertoires in COVID-19. The germline V gene has CDR1 SGHRS and CDR2 YFSETQ. The CDR3 length is 15 residues. V was shortened by 1 base and J by 0 bases, with 8 bases between the two germline ends. The data were produced by immunoSEQ multiplex PCR, yet TCRdb's version contains in-frame clones alone and is incomplete. The sample has about 320,000 clones; roughly nine tenths are singletons. This clonotype was obtained from a woman in her 30s who had been exposed to COVID-19. The J gene is TRBJ1-3, the V gene TRBV5-1; D remains ambiguous. Sequencing was done on a sample of PBMCs or T cells enriched from blood (not recorded which). This chain's CDR3 is CASSLTANSGNTIYF. Here the CDR3 DNA reads TGCGCCAGCAGCTTGACAGCAAACTCTGGAAACACCATATATTTT.